This is a list of T cell receptor beta chains from one sample in a study of cytomegalovirus exposure and HLA in healthy donors. Libraries were prepared by immunoSEQ multiplex PCR; TCRdb keeps only in-frame clonotypes and omits some of them. This sample has roughly 190,000 clones, with around four fifths found just once. Sequenced: PBMCs. The receptor set was obtained from a female donor in good health and CMV-seronegative. Each CDR3 is given with its conserved first and last residue. D genes are given only for firm matches. Clone size is given for some rows only: seen once, a few or many times, or a class if the clone is expanded.

>TRBV9|TRBJ1-6|TRBD1|.
CASSTQGGGGSPLHF
TGTGCCAGCAGCACTCAGGGGGGAGGTGGTTCACCCCTCCACTTT
>TRBV29-1|TRBJ2-7|TRBD2|once
CSVGYGSGVSPYEQYF
TGCAGCGTTGGATACGGCAGCGGGGTATCCCCCTACGAGCAGTACTTC
>TRBV29-1|TRBJ1-2|.|few
CSVEDGGDFGYGYTF
TGCAGCGTTGAAGATGGGGGGGACTTTGGGTATGGCTACACCTTC
>TRBV27|TRBJ1-5|.|few
CASSLGASNQPQHF
TGTGCCAGCAGTTTAGGGGCTAGCAATCAGCCCCAGCATTTT
>TRBV7-6|TRBJ2-7|.|.
CASSLAGVGEQYF
TGTGCCAGCAGCTTAGCAGGGGTAGGGGAGCAGTACTTC
>TRBV19|TRBJ1-6|.|once
CASSPPRGGNSPLHF
TGTGCCAGTAGTCCCCCCCGGGGGGGAAATTCACCCCTCCACTTT
>TRBV15|TRBJ1-6|.|.
CATSRDNRGGSPLHF
TGTGCCACCAGCAGAGATAACCGGGGTGGCTCACCCCTCCACTTT
>TRBV7-9|TRBJ1-6|TRBD1|once
CASSLGTGDNSPLHF
TGTGCCAGCAGCCTCGGGACAGGGGATAATTCACCCCTCCACTTT
>TRBV30|TRBJ2-7|.|.
CAWRSPGYSEQYF
TGTGCCTGGCGATCCCCTGGTTACTCCGAGCAGTACTTC
>TRBV11-2|TRBJ1-1|TRBD1|few
CASSSTRQGASMNTEAFF
TGTGCCAGCAGCTCAACGCGACAGGGGGCCTCAATGAACACTGAAGCTTTCTTT
>TRBV28|TRBJ2-1|TRBD2|once
CASSLPGLAVNEQFF
TGTGCCAGCAGTCTTCCTGGACTAGCGGTCAATGAGCAGTTCTTC
>TRBV5-5|TRBJ1-3|.|.
CASSSLIATGNTIYF
TGTGCCAGCAGCTCTCTGATTGCTACTGGAAACACCATATATTTT
>TRBV5-5|TRBJ2-7|.|.
CASSLTLTGIYEQYF
TGTGCCAGCAGCTTGACCCTTACAGGGATCTACGAGCAGTACTTC
>TRBV7-9|TRBJ1-1|.|once
CASSLGGTNTEAFF
TGTGCCAGCAGCCTGGGGGGTACGAACACTGAAGCTTTCTTT
>TRBV5-5|TRBJ1-6|.|.
CASSLDSGSNSPLHF
TGTGCCAGCAGCTTGGATTCAGGGTCCAATTCACCCCTCCACTTT
>TRBV7-3|TRBJ2-3|.|.
CASSSSGLDTQYF
TGTGCCAGCAGCTCGTCAGGGTTGGATACGCAGTATTTT
>TRBV7-6|TRBJ2-3|.|.
CASSTVTDTQYF
TGTGCCAGCAGCACAGTCACAGATACGCAGTATTTT
>TRBV2|TRBJ1-2|.|.
CASSAQGGDYGYTF
TGTGCCAGCAGCGCCCAGGGAGGGGACTATGGCTACACCTTC
>TRBV7-6|TRBJ2-7|TRBD2|.
CASSSTSGSTNEQYF
TGTGCCAGCAGCTCGACTAGCGGGAGTACCAACGAGCAGTACTTC
>TRBV6-6|TRBJ1-6|.|.
CASSYSGGTATSPLHF
TGTGCCAGCAGTTACTCCGGGGGGACCGCGACTTCCCCCCTCCACTTT
>TRBV6-5|TRBJ2-3|.|.
CASSPQTRGTDTQYF
TGTGCCAGCAGTCCCCAGACTAGGGGAACAGATACGCAGTATTTT
>TRBV5-8|TRBJ2-3|.|.
CASSLGGRGLTYTDTQYF
TGTGCCAGCAGCTTGGGCGGGCGGGGCCTAACTTACACAGATACGCAGTATTTT
>TRBV27|TRBJ2-3|TRBD1|once
CASSFRTGPDTQYF
TGTGCCAGCAGTTTCCGGACAGGGCCAGATACGCAGTATTTT
>TRBV6-4|TRBJ2-2|TRBD2|large
CASSDGGDTGELFF
TGTGCCAGCAGTGACGGGGGGGACACCGGGGAGCTGTTTTTT
>TRBV10-3|TRBJ1-5|TRBD1|.
CAISAGTGHQPQHF
TGTGCCATCAGTGCCGGGACAGGTCATCAGCCCCAGCATTTT
>TRBV29-1|TRBJ2-1|TRBD2|.
CSVLLSGREQFF
TGCAGCGTGCTACTTAGCGGGAGAGAGCAGTTCTTC
>TRBV11-2|TRBJ2-7|.|few
CASSVMGALDEQYF
TGTGCCAGCAGCGTTATGGGGGCGCTGGACGAGCAGTACTTC
>TRBV5-6|TRBJ2-7|TRBD1|few
CASSYDRVVSYEQYF
TGTGCCAGCAGCTACGACAGGGTGGTCTCCTACGAGCAGTACTTC
>TRBV6-5|TRBJ1-1|.|.
CASSFYRVSGNTEAFF
TGTGCCAGCAGTTTCTACAGGGTATCGGGGAACACTGAAGCTTTCTTT
>TRBV19|TRBJ2-3|.|few
CASTRGRGETQYF
TGTGCCAGTACCAGGGGCCGGGGGGAGACGCAGTATTTT
>TRBV5-6|TRBJ2-7|TRBD1|.
CASSLVGQGAYEQYF
TGTGCCAGCAGCTTGGTGGGACAGGGGGCGTACGAGCAGTACTTC
>TRBV5-4|TRBJ2-7|.|.
CASSGYGAGTDEQYF
TGTGCCAGCAGCGGGTATGGGGCGGGGACGGACGAGCAGTACTTC
>TRBV23-1|TRBJ2-7|.|.
CASSQGPGHSYEQYF
TGCGCCAGCAGTCAAGGACCGGGACATTCCTACGAGCAGTACTTC
>TRBV19|TRBJ1-4|.|.
CASSVGITTNEKLFF
TGTGCCAGTAGTGTCGGGATCACAACTAATGAAAAACTGTTTTTT
>TRBV19|TRBJ2-1|TRBD1|.
CASSDGQVGKSWWNEQFF
TGTGCCAGTAGCGACGGACAGGTCGGTAAAAGTTGGTGGAATGAGCAGTTCTTC
>TRBV5-1|TRBJ1-6|TRBD1|.
CASSPGQGKKTYNSPLHF
TGCGCCAGCAGCCCGGGACAGGGAAAGAAGACCTATAATTCACCCCTCCACTTT
>TRBV7-9|TRBJ2-7|.|.
CASTYTAAIYEQYF
TGTGCCAGCACCTATACCGCTGCGATCTACGAGCAGTACTTC
>TRBV5-1|TRBJ2-1|.|.
CASSLLRLADNEQFF
TGCGCCAGCAGCTTGCTACGCCTAGCAGACAATGAGCAGTTCTTC
>TRBV28|TRBJ1-4|TRBD1|.
CASSLKAGGTNEKLFF
TGTGCCAGCAGTTTGAAAGCAGGGGGAACTAATGAAAAACTGTTTTTT
>TRBV5-6|TRBJ2-3|TRBD1|.
CASSLVPGQSTDTQYF
TGTGCCAGCAGCTTAGTCCCGGGACAGAGCACAGATACGCAGTATTTT
>TRBV15|TRBJ1-6|TRBD1|few
CATSRETGGNSPLHF
TGTGCCACCAGCAGAGAAACAGGGGGCAATTCACCCCTCCACTTT
>TRBV2|TRBJ1-2|.|.
CASSVEVHGYTF
TGTGCCAGCAGTGTTGAGGTCCATGGCTACACCTTC
>TRBV5-1|TRBJ1-4|.|.
CASLTDSNEKLFF
TGCGCCAGCTTGACAGACTCCAATGAAAAACTGTTTTTT
>TRBV7-2|TRBJ2-4|TRBD1|.
CASSSGQGGNIQYF
TGTGCCAGCAGCTCAGGACAGGGCGGAAACATTCAGTACTTC
>TRBV5-1|TRBJ2-3|TRBD2|.
CASSRGTSGGPGDTQYF
TGCGCCAGCAGCCGGGGGACTAGCGGGGGGCCGGGAGATACGCAGTATTTT
>TRBV28|TRBJ2-7|TRBD2|.
CASSWGLANFYEQYF
TGTGCCAGCAGTTGGGGACTAGCGAACTTTTACGAGCAGTACTTC
>TRBV6-5|TRBJ1-2|.|once
CASGPGGGYTF
TGTGCCAGCGGGCCCGGGGGAGGCTACACCTTC
>TRBV7-6|TRBJ2-5|.|.
CASSRGMETQYF
TGTGCCAGCAGCCGGGGGATGGAGACCCAGTACTTC
>TRBV10-1|TRBJ2-7|.|.
CASSVGRNYEQYF
TGCGCCAGCAGTGTGGGCAGGAACTACGAGCAGTACTTC
>TRBV4-1|TRBJ2-1|TRBD1|.
CASSQGKGQGRFGEQFF
TGCGCCAGCAGCCAAGGAAAGGGACAGGGAAGGTTCGGTGAGCAGTTCTTC
>TRBV30|TRBJ2-7|.|once
CAWSGGQGREQYF
TGTGCCTGGAGTGGGGGGCAAGGGCGCGAGCAGTACTTC
>TRBV6-5|TRBJ2-5|TRBD1|.
CASSYSITGDETQYF
TGTGCCAGCAGTTACTCGATAACAGGGGATGAGACCCAGTACTTC
>TRBV18|TRBJ2-7|TRBD1|.
CASSSPGQGAREQYF
TGTGCCAGCTCATCACCGGGACAGGGGGCGCGCGAGCAGTACTTC
>TRBV6-1|TRBJ2-3|.|.
CASSEQGSTDTQYF
TGTGCCAGCAGTGAACAGGGGTCCACAGATACGCAGTATTTT
>TRBV6-1|TRBJ2-7|TRBD2|.
CASRVFASGGYEQYF
TGTGCCAGCAGGGTATTCGCTAGCGGGGGGTACGAGCAGTACTTC
>TRBV5-8|TRBJ2-1|.|.
CASSPGTSVNNEQFF
TGTGCCAGCAGCCCGGGGACTTCCGTCAACAATGAGCAGTTCTTC
>TRBV5-1|TRBJ2-7|TRBD1|few
CASSFFPLTGSSYEQYF
TGCGCCAGCAGCTTTTTTCCCCTGACAGGGTCCTCCTACGAGCAGTACTTC
>TRBV11-3|TRBJ2-2|TRBD1|.
CASSFGRGHGELFF
TGTGCCAGCAGCTTCGGCAGGGGGCACGGGGAGCTGTTTTTT
>TRBV7-3|TRBJ1-2|TRBD1|.
CASSLRGDRIGNYGYTF
TGTGCCAGCAGCTTAAGAGGGGACAGAATCGGCAACTATGGCTACACCTTC
>TRBV28|TRBJ2-7|TRBD1|.
CASRDSLDEQYF
TGTGCCAGTCGGGACAGTCTGGACGAGCAGTACTTC